Listed below are T cell receptor beta chains from one sample, sequenced in a study of cytomegalovirus exposure and HLA in healthy donors. Clones were read by immunoSEQ multiplex PCR, and TCRdb kept only the in-frame ones, dropping some. The sample has some 250,000 clones, 85% to 90% seen once. Sample: PBMCs. These receptors originate from a woman younger than 30 in good health and CMV-seronegative. Each CDR3 is given with its conserved first and last residue. The D gene is left open where the match is weak. Clone size appears in some rows only: once, few, many, or a class for an expanded clone.

D,V,size,J,DNA,CDR3
TRBD1,TRBV29-1,.,TRBJ1-2,TGCAGCGTTGAAGATCGACAGGGTCCTATAGGCTACACCTTC,CSVEDRQGPIGYTF
.,TRBV28,.,TRBJ2-2,TGTGCCATCCAGGGGCAGTCGAACACCGGGGAGCTGTTTTTT,CAIQGQSNTGELFF
.,TRBV7-9,few,TRBJ2-7,TGTGCCAGCAGCTTCTACAGGGCCTACGAGCAGTACTTC,CASSFYRAYEQYF
TRBD2,TRBV4-2,once,TRBJ2-1,TGTGCCAGCAGCCCTAGCGGGGGGGCAAGCAATGAGCAGTTCTTC,CASSPSGGASNEQFF
TRBD2,TRBV2,.,TRBJ2-7,TGTGCCAGCAGTGAACGGACTAGCGGACCCTACGAGCAGTACTTC,CASSERTSGPYEQYF
.,TRBV6-5,.,TRBJ1-1,TGTGCCAGCAGTTACTCTGTGGAGTTAGGCGAGACTGAAGCTTTCTTT,CASSYSVELGETEAFF
.,TRBV10-3,.,TRBJ2-1,TGTGCCATCAGCCCCGGGATCAATGAGCAGTTCTTC,CAISPGINEQFF
TRBD1,TRBV28,.,TRBJ2-1,TGTGCCAGCAGTCCCCATTCCGGGACAGGTCGATACAATGAGCAGTTCTTC,CASSPHSGTGRYNEQFF
.,TRBV6-1,.,TRBJ1-2,TGTGCCAGCAGTCAACGGACATACCGTTACACCTTC,CASSQRTYRYTF
TRBD1,TRBV7-9,once,TRBJ2-1,TGTGCCAGCAGCCAAAACCGGGACAGCCCGTACAATGAGCAGTTCTTC,CASSQNRDSPYNEQFF
.,TRBV15,.,TRBJ2-5,TGTGCCACCAGCTGGGGGCGGGGGAAGCCACAAGAGACCCAGTACTTC,CATSWGRGKPQETQYF
.,TRBV4-3,.,TRBJ1-6,TGCGCCAGCAGCCAAGATGGTCGGGGGGGGAATTCACCCCTCCACTTT,CASSQDGRGGNSPLHF
TRBD2,TRBV18,once,TRBJ2-1,TGTGCCAGCTCACCATCCGTCGGTAGCGGGCTATACAATGAGCAGTTCTTC,CASSPSVGSGLYNEQFF
TRBD2,TRBV11-2,once,TRBJ2-1,TGTGCCAGCAGCTCGAGACTAGCGGGGGGTATTGATGAGCAGTTCTTC,CASSSRLAGGIDEQFF
.,TRBV7-2,once,TRBJ2-7,TGTGCCAGCAGCTCTCAGGGGTCCTCCTACGAGCAGTACTTC,CASSSQGSSYEQYF
.,TRBV6-1,.,TRBJ2-3,TGTGCCAGCCGGACAGCAAGCACAGATACGCAGTATTTT,CASRTASTDTQYF
.,TRBV11-2,.,TRBJ1-6,TGTGCCAGCAGCCCAACCGCGGGACGGGGTTCACCCCTCCACTTT,CASSPTAGRGSPLHF
.,TRBV10-3,.,TRBJ2-2,TGTGCCATCAGTGAGTTTGAGTTGGGCAGGGACACCGGGGAGCTGTTTTTT,CAISEFELGRDTGELFF
.,TRBV30,.,TRBJ1-6,TGTGCCCGGAGTACCGGCAGGATTGATTCACCCCTCCACTTT,CARSTGRIDSPLHF
TRBD1,TRBV27,.,TRBJ2-3,TGTGCCAGCAGTTCCGGGACAGGGTACACAGATACGCAGTATTTT,CASSSGTGYTDTQYF
.,TRBV4-1,.,TRBJ1-5,TGCGCCAGCAGCCAAGGTAAATCCGGCAATCAGCCCCAGCATTTT,CASSQGKSGNQPQHF
.,TRBV6-1,.,TRBJ1-5,TGTGCCAGCACATCGGGGGACGATAGCAATCAGCCCCAGCATTTT,CASTSGDDSNQPQHF
TRBD1,TRBV2,.,TRBJ1-6,TGTGCCAGCACCAGACAGGGGGCCCATAATTCACCCCTCCACTTT,CASTRQGAHNSPLHF
.,TRBV7-2,.,TRBJ1-5,TGTGCCAGCAGCTTGGCGAGGACTAATCAGCCCCAGCATTTT,CASSLARTNQPQHF
TRBD1,TRBV5-6,.,TRBJ1-5,TGTGCCAGCAGCCACCTGACAGGGGGCGAATCGGATCAGCCCCAGCATTTT,CASSHLTGGESDQPQHF
.,TRBV28,once,TRBJ1-6,TGTGCCTACGGGGGGGACGTGGGATCACCCCTCCACTTT,CAYGGDVGSPLHF
.,TRBV21-1,few,TRBJ1-6,TGTGCCAGCAGCCCTTCTGAGGAATTT,CASSPSEEF
.,TRBV27,.,TRBJ2-7,TGTGCCAGCAGTTTTGGGGGGGGCGCCGCCGAGCAGTACTTC,CASSFGGGAAEQYF
TRBD2,TRBV5-4,.,TRBJ2-1,TGTGCCAGCAGCCCAAATCGGACTAGCGCGGCCCGGGGGCAGTTCTTC,CASSPNRTSAARGQFF
TRBD1,TRBV2,.,TRBJ1-1,TGTGCCGGAGGGACGAGATTAGACAGGGGAGATGCTGAAGCTTTCTTT,CAGGTRLDRGDAEAFF
TRBD1,TRBV27,.,TRBJ1-2,TGTGCCAGCAAGCAGGGGGCCCATGGCTACACCTTC,CASKQGAHGYTF
TRBD1,TRBV2,.,TRBJ2-2,TGTGCCAGCAAAGGGGACAGGTCGAACACCGGGGAGCTGTTTTTT,CASKGDRSNTGELFF
TRBD1,TRBV19,.,TRBJ1-6,TGTGCCAGTAGTGTCGACAGGGCCCAGCCCCTCCACTTT,CASSVDRAQPLHF
.,TRBV10-2,.,TRBJ1-3,TGCGCCAGCAGCCAACAGGGCGGCGGAAACACCATATATTTT,CASSQQGGGNTIYF
.,TRBV7-3,.,TRBJ2-2,TGTGCCAGCAGCTACCCAGGGGGGCGCATTTCGACCGGGGAGCTGTTTTTT,CASSYPGGRISTGELFF
.,TRBV5-1,.,TRBJ2-2,TGCGCCAGCAGCCGGGGGATCACCGGGGAGCTGTTTTTT,CASSRGITGELFF
TRBD1,TRBV30,.,TRBJ1-1,TGTGCCAGAACAGGGGTCTGGAACACTGAAGCTTTCTTT,CARTGVWNTEAFF
TRBD1,TRBV6-1,.,TRBJ1-1,TGTGCCAGCAGCGTCCTGACAGGGCTAGAAGCTTTCTTT,CASSVLTGLEAFF
.,TRBV6-5,few,TRBJ1-6,TGTGCCAGCAGTTACGATCAGGTCGATAATTCACCCCTCCACTTT,CASSYDQVDNSPLHF
.,TRBV7-7,.,TRBJ2-2,TGTGCCAGCAGCTTAGACAGGGCGAACACCGGGGAGCTGTTTTTT,CASSLDRANTGELFF
TRBD1,TRBV27,.,TRBJ1-6,TGTGCCACGCGGCAGGGGGATGCACCCCTCCACTTT,CATRQGDAPLHF
TRBD2,TRBV7-2,.,TRBJ2-1,TGTGCCAGCAGCTTAGGATCCGCGGGGGGGCATACTGAGCAGTTCTTC,CASSLGSAGGHTEQFF
TRBD1,TRBV7-2,.,TRBJ1-5,TGTGCCAGCAGCTTAGGACAGGGTACGTCTCAGCATTTT,CASSLGQGTSQHF
.,TRBV19,once,TRBJ1-5,TGTGCCAGTAGTATAGATCACAGCTATAGCAATCAGCCCCAGCATTTT,CASSIDHSYSNQPQHF
TRBD1,TRBV5-4,.,TRBJ2-1,TGTGCCAGCAGCCACATTGAGACAGGGGCGGTCAATGAGCAGTTCTTC,CASSHIETGAVNEQFF
TRBD1,TRBV5-4,.,TRBJ2-7,TGTGCCAGCAGCCATCGGGACAGGGGGCGGGAGCAGTACTTC,CASSHRDRGREQYF
TRBD2,TRBV11-2,.,TRBJ2-5,TGTGCCAGCAGCCCGCAACTAGCGGGGGGACCCTACTATCAAGAGACCCAGTACTTC,CASSPQLAGGPYYQETQYF
.,TRBV4-1,.,TRBJ2-2,TGCGCCAGCAGCCGAAACAGGCCTACCTCTCGAGAGCTGTTTTTT,CASSRNRPTSRELFF
.,TRBV10-3,.,TRBJ2-2,TGTGCCATCAGTGATGGGTTGGCAGGGCAATCGAACACCGGGGAGCTGTTTTTT,CAISDGLAGQSNTGELFF
.,TRBV6-5,.,TRBJ1-5,TGTGCCAGCAGTTCGCGGGCCGCAATTCAGCCCCAGCATTTT,CASSSRAAIQPQHF